There are a few counts of the clone carrying this T cell receptor beta chain. At least 5.5 micrograms of total RNA were extracted per sample. The source of the sample is a study of blood T cells in healthy people across ages. Primers used in a second PCR of roughly 6 to 12 cycles were a sample-barcoded 5' primer and a J-beta primer mix. In TCRdb, the 5' RACE reads were re-called with MiXCR into one record per CDR3 protein. The sample holds 1,300,000 or so distinct CDR3 sequences, approximately 59% seen once. V lost 2 bases, J lost 6 bases, and 14 bases lay in between. CDR1 is MDHEN and CDR2 is SYDVKM in the germline V gene. The CDR3 sequence is 15 residues long.

Material: blood. This receptor was taken from a man younger than 35 in good health. The chain combines TRBV28 with TRBJ1-5, with no clear D. CDR3 in DNA: TGTGCCAGCAGTTTACCCCCGGAGGGTGGTCAGCCCCAGCATTTT. Its protein is CASSLPPEGGQPQHF.